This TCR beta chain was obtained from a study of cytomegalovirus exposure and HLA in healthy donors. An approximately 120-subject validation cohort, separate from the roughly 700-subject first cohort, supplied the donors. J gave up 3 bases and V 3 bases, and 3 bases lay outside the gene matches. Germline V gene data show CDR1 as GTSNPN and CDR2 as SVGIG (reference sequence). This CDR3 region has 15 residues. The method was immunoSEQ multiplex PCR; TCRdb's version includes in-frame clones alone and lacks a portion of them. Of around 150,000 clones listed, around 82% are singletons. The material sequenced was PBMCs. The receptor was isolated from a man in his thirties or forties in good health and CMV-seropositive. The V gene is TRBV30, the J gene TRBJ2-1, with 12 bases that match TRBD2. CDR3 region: CAWSLGLAGYNEQFF. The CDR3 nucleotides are TGTGCCTGGAGCCTGGGACTAGCGGGCTACAATGAGCAGTTCTTC.